These T cell receptor beta chains were read from a single sample in a study of early T cells in non-severe SARS-CoV-2 infection. MiXCR was run by TCRdb on the 5' RACE reads, yielding one entry per CDR3 protein. The table has about 61,000 distinct CDR3 sequences, around 12% seen once. The material was whole blood, obtained at baseline. The receptor set was obtained from an adult who was a healthcare worker with PCR-confirmed SARS-CoV-2 infection or an uninfected control (not recorded which). The donor label of this sample is uncertain. Both conserved end residues are part of each CDR3. A D gene is named only where the DNA matches it firmly. Rows may omit the clone size; those that give it use once, few, many or a size class.

clone_size j_call d_call v_call cdr3_nt cdr3_aa
NA TRBJ2-1 TRBD2 TRBV11-2 TGTGCCAGCAGCTTAACTAGCGGGGGGGCCAATGAGCAGTTCTTC CASSLTSGGANEQFF
many TRBJ1-6 NA TRBV7-3 TGTGCCAGCAGCTTAGGGGACCTACATTCACCCCTCCACTTT CASSLGDLHSPLHF
NA TRBJ2-5 NA TRBV3-1 TGTGCCAGCAGCCAAACGAGGAGGGGGCAAGAGACCCAGTACTTC CASSQTRRGQETQYF
many TRBJ1-6 TRBD1 TRBV12-3/TRBV12-4 TGTGCCAGCAGTCGGGACAGCCGATCACCCCTCCACTTT CASSRDSRSPLHF
NA TRBJ1-2 NA TRBV6-1 TGTGCCAGCAGTGAACTGCCAGGGAACTACTATGGCTACACCTTC CASSELPGNYYGYTF
many TRBJ1-3 NA TRBV2 TGTGCCAGCAGAGGAGGGGGAAACACCATATATTTT CASRGGGNTIYF
NA TRBJ2-1 TRBD1 TRBV5-1 TGCGCCAGCAAGTCGACAGGGATTTACAATGAGCAGTTCTTC CASKSTGIYNEQFF
many TRBJ2-6 NA TRBV2 TGTGCCAGCAGTGACGGGTACTCTGGGGCCAACGTCCTGACTTTC CASSDGYSGANVLTF
NA TRBJ2-1 TRBD2 TRBV7-9 TGTGCCAGCAGCTTAGGCGGGGGGGCATACAATGAGCAGTTCTTC CASSLGGGAYNEQFF
few TRBJ1-2 TRBD1 TRBV5-5 TGTGCCAGCAGCCCCGGGACAGGGGGCAGTGGCTACACCTTC CASSPGTGGSGYTF
few TRBJ2-1 NA TRBV5-6 TGTGCCAGCAGCGAGGGGAGAAATGAGCAGTTCTTC CASSEGRNEQFF
NA TRBJ2-5 NA TRBV5-1 TGCGCCAGCAGCGCCGGAGGGGAGACCCAGTACTTC CASSAGGETQYF
few TRBJ1-1 NA TRBV5-1 TGCGCCAGCAGCTTGCGGGGAGGGAGTACTGAAGCTTTCTTT CASSLRGGSTEAFF
few TRBJ2-1 TRBD2 TRBV7-2 TGTGCCAGCAGCCAACAAGCGGGGGGGTCATTCAGCTCCTACAATGAGCAGTTCTTC CASSQQAGGSFSSYNEQFF
NA TRBJ2-1 NA TRBV29-1 TGCAGCGTTGTCGCAGATAGGAGCTCCTACAATGAGCAGTTCTTC CSVVADRSSYNEQFF
few TRBJ1-6 TRBD1 TRBV6-6 TGTGCCACGCGGAATGGGGACAGAGTAAATTCACCCCTCCACTTT CATRNGDRVNSPLHF
few TRBJ2-1 NA TRBV6-6 TGTGCCAGCACACCCGGGGTAACCTACAATGAGCAGTTCTTC CASTPGVTYNEQFF
once TRBJ1-1 NA TRBV29-1 TGCAGCGTTGAAGGACTGTACACTGAAGCTTTCTTT CSVEGLYTEAFF
NA TRBJ2-5 NA TRBV4-1 TGCGCCAGCAGCCAGGGGGGATTAGAGACCCAGTACTTC CASSQGGLETQYF
many TRBJ2-5 TRBD1 TRBV7-3 TGTGCCAGCAGCGTGACAGGGGGCGCATCGGAGACCCAGTACTTC CASSVTGGASETQYF
NA TRBJ2-5 NA TRBV28 TGTGCCACCCAAGGGCTTTGGCCGGAGGGGGATGGACAAGAGACCCAGTACTTC CATQGLWPEGDGQETQYF
few TRBJ1-4 NA TRBV5-1 TGCGCCAGCAGCTTGTCCCCCGGACTAAATGAAAAACTGTTTTTT CASSLSPGLNEKLFF
few TRBJ2-6 NA TRBV20-1 TGCAGTGCCACTTGGGGTGCCTCTGGGGCCAACGTCCTGACTTTC CSATWGASGANVLTF
few TRBJ2-6 TRBD1 TRBV4-1 TGCGCCAGCAGCCAAGAATCGGGGACAGGACCCTACTCTGGGGCCAACGTCCTGACTTTC CASSQESGTGPYSGANVLTF
NA TRBJ1-4 NA TRBV20-1 TGCAGTGCTAGCGCGGGGGGCCGAGAAAAACTGTTTTTT CSASAGGREKLFF
many TRBJ2-1 TRBD1 TRBV19 TGTGCCAGTCGACAGGGGGCGAGCGCCTACAATGAGCAGTTCTTC CASRQGASAYNEQFF
NA TRBJ1-6 TRBD1 TRBV6-5 TGTGCCAGCCCCCCGGGACAGGAAAATCTGATTTATAATTCACCCCTCCACTTT CASPPGQENLIYNSPLHF
few TRBJ2-2 NA TRBV20-1 TGCAGTGCTAGTAAACAGGGTTCGGCGACCGGGGAGCTGTTTTTT CSASKQGSATGELFF
NA TRBJ2-4 NA TRBV5-4 TGTGCCAGCAGCGTACAGCTAGCCAAAAACATTCAGTACTTC CASSVQLAKNIQYF
many TRBJ2-1 NA TRBV4-2 TGTGCCAGCAGCCAAGACCGGGGGCTGGTCTATGAGCAGTTCTTC CASSQDRGLVYEQFF